This T cell receptor (beta chain) was captured by sequencing in a study of blood T cell repertoires in COVID-19. About the research overall: Some COVID-19 samples were acute and others convalescent; all came from the United States, Italy and Spain. The cDNA or gDNA used as material had been derived from T cells, B-cell-depleted T cells, or PBMCs.

Per the original data handling: Cell counts per sample came from amplifying reference gene primers. Measured with immunoSEQ multiplex PCR; TCRdb has only the in-frame clones, and not every one. The DNA gave D and trimming, while V, J and clone size come from that table. The data contain some 250,000 clones, 65% to 90% of them singletons. The V gene's germline CDR1 is LNHDA and CDR2 SQIVND (reference sequence). The ends were cut back, 6 bases at V and 5 bases at J, with 29 bases in the middle. CDR3 size: 19 residues. Specimen: peripheral blood. This TCR came from a woman aged 60 to 75 with active or convalescent COVID-19. The chain links TRBV19 to TRBJ1-3, with a possible D match to TRBD1 (5 bases). As DNA, the CDR3 is TGTGCCAGTAGCCGGCAACCTCAACCCCAGGGAGGGGAGAGAAACACCATATATTTT. It encodes CASSRQPQPQGGERNTIYF.